The next 9 T cell receptor beta chains were all read from a single sample in a study of blood T cell repertoires in COVID-19. Clones were sequenced by immunoSEQ multiplex PCR, and TCRdb holds only the in-frame ones, with some missing. Here the sample spans under 200,000 clones, 82% being singletons. Sequenced: peripheral blood. These receptor sequences come from a woman in her sixties with COVID-19, enrolled during active disease.

V usage is TRBV6-5 and J usage is TRBJ1-1; possibly TRBD1 for D (5 bases). Trimming removed 0 bases at V and 8 bases at J, with 10 bases between. The CDR3 loop spans 13 amino acids. Per germline, CDR1 MNHEY and CDR2 SVGAGI. The CDR3 nucleotides read TGTGCCAGCAGTTACTCGTATCCAGGGGAAGCTTTCTTT. As protein: CASSYSYPGEAFF.

This chain links TRBV7-8 with TRBJ2-3; D is perhaps TRBD1 (6 bases). V dropped 0 bases and J dropped 4 bases, with 11 bases sitting between them. Germline V gene sequence: CDR1 SGHVS, CDR2 FQNEAQ. There are 15 residues in the CDR3. The CDR3 sequence is CASSLASGGADTQYF. The DNA of the CDR3 is TGTGCCAGCAGCTTAGCGAGTGGGGGCGCAGATACGCAGTATTTT.

The chain recombines TRBV12-3 or TRBV12-4 with TRBJ2-2, with unresolved D. There are 12 residues in the CDR3. Between the trimmed V and J ends, which lost 8 bases and 0 bases, there was a span of 4 bases. CDR3 region: CASSANTGELFF. CDR3 coding DNA: TGTGCCAGCTCAGCGAACACCGGGGAGCTGTTTTTT.

The chain recombines TRBV7-9 with TRBJ1-5, with D possibly TRBD1 on 5 matching bases. The V and J ends lost 5 bases and 6 bases respectively, with 8 bases between them. The CDR3 runs to 12 residues. The germline CDR1 and CDR2 sequences are SEHNR and FQNEAQ (reference sequence). In DNA form, the CDR3 reads TGTGCCAGCAGCCTAGACAGTCAGCCCCAGCATTTT. This encodes CASSLDSQPQHF.

The CDR3 nucleotides read TGTGCCAGCAGCCCCCGGTCCACCACAGATACGCAGTATTTT. Translated, it gives CASSPRSTTDTQYF. The V gene is TRBV3-1 (or the pseudogene TRBV3-2), the J gene TRBJ2-3; D not resolved. The V and J ends lost 4 bases and 2 bases respectively, with 10 bases between them. Germline CDR1 LGHDT, CDR2 YNNKEL (reference sequence). The CDR3 is 14 residues long.

This clone showed up just once. One end of the junction does not line up with germline, which may come from a read error. This sequence joins TRBV6-5 and TRBJ1-2, with TRBD1 matching over 10 bases. The CDR3 consists of 15 residues. The germline gives CDR1 MNHEY, CDR2 SVGAGI. CDR3 in amino acids: CASIQWLGQGDGYTF. The CDR3 DNA follows: TGTGCAAGCATACAGTGGTTAGGACAGGGGGATGGCTACACCTTC.

The chain employs TRBV19 and TRBJ1-2; D call uncertain. Trimming cost V 2 bases and J 4 bases, with 8 bases left between them. The germline gives CDR1 LNHDA, CDR2 SQIVND (reference sequence). The CDR3 runs to 13 residues. The CDR3 sequence: CASSITGSYGYTF. The CDR3 DNA reads as TGTGCCAGTAGTATAACTGGTAGCTATGGCTACACCTTC.

CDR3 bases: TGTGCCAGCAGTTCCTCTAATCCTGACTACGAGCAGTACGTC. Residues: CASSSSNPDYEQYV. V usage is TRBV28 and J usage is TRBJ2-7; D call uncertain. Trimming cost V 4 bases and J 3 bases, with 13 bases left between them. Germline V lookup: CDR1 MDHEN, CDR2 SYDVKM. The CDR3 totals 14 residues.

The chain recombines TRBV2 with TRBJ2-1; 12 bases line up with TRBD2. The length of the CDR3 is 15 residues. J was trimmed by 10 bases and V by 4 bases; bases with no gene match: 8. Germline V lookup: CDR1 SNHLY, CDR2 FYNNEI. The CDR3 bases are TGTGCCAGCAGTGCGGCTAGCGGGAGGGTGAACGAGCAGTTCTTC. It yields the protein CASSAASGRVNEQFF.